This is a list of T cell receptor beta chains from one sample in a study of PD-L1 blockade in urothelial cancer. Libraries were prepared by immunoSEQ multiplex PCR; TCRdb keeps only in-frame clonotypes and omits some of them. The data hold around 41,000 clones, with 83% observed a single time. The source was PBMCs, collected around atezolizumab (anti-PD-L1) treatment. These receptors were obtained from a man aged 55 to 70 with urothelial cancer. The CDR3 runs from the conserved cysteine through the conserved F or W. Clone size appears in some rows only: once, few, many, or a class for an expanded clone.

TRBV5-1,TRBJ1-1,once,CASSLRVRTNTEAFF
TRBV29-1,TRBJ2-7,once,CSVEQGENSYEQYF
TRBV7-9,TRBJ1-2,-,CASSVRDRDYGYTF
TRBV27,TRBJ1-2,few,CASSPGQAYGYTF
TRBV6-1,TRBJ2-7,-,CASSESGTGLSYEQYF
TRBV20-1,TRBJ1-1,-,CSGTPNTEAFF
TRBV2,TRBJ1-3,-,CASMRDRVENTIYF
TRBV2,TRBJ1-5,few,CASGTGRNQPQHF
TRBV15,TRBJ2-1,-,CATSRGVGVANEQFF
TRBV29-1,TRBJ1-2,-,CSVAAPGANYF
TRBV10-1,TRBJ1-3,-,CASSPGQGFENTIYF
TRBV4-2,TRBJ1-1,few,CASSQDQGDTEAFF
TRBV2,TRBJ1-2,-,CASSTTVDGYTF
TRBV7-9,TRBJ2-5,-,CASSSGQAQETQYF
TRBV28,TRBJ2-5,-,CASSRQGQETQYF
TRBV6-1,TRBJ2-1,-,CASSDPTPGAYNEQFF
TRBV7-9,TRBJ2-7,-,CASSSTGTGDEQYF